This is a list of T cell receptor beta chains from one sample in a study of CD8+ T cells in alopecia areata. Generated by immunoSEQ multiplex PCR, the TCRdb table keeps only in-frame clones and is missing some. The profile shows fewer than 200,000 clones, around 60% of them singletons. The material was CD8+ T cells sorted from blood, obtained at week 24, from a patient treated with tofacitinib. These TCRs come from a human donor with alopecia areata. The CDR3 runs from the conserved cysteine through the conserved F or W. The D gene is left open where the match is weak. Size tells how often a clone was seen (once, few, many) or the class of an expanded clone, and some rows leave it out.

J gene: TRBJ1-1
D gene: -
CDR3 length: 13
V gene: TRBV9
clone size: -
CDR3 DNA: TGTGCCAGCAGCGCTTGGGAGAACACTGAAGCTTTCTTT
CDR3 protein: CASSAWENTEAFF

J gene: TRBJ1-6
D gene: TRBD1
CDR3 length: 13
V gene: TRBV23-1
clone size: -
CDR3 DNA: TGCGCCAACCAAGACAGGGGGACTTCACCCCTCCACTTT
CDR3 protein: CANQDRGTSPLHF

J gene: TRBJ2-5
D gene: -
CDR3 length: 16
V gene: TRBV5-6
clone size: -
CDR3 DNA: TGTGCCAGCATCCCCGATCTCCGGGACGTACAAGAGACCCAGTACTTC
CDR3 protein: CASIPDLRDVQETQYF

J gene: TRBJ1-1
D gene: TRBD1
CDR3 length: 15
V gene: TRBV29-1
clone size: -
CDR3 DNA: TGCAGCGTTGAGTTTTGGACAGGGGGAAACACTGAAGCTTTCTTT
CDR3 protein: CSVEFWTGGNTEAFF

J gene: TRBJ2-7
D gene: TRBD1
CDR3 length: 13
V gene: TRBV29-1
clone size: -
CDR3 DNA: TGCAGCGTCGGACAGGGGCGAACCTACGAGCAGTACTTC
CDR3 protein: CSVGQGRTYEQYF

J gene: TRBJ1-2
D gene: -
CDR3 length: 13
V gene: TRBV25-1
clone size: few
CDR3 DNA: TGTGCCAGCAGCGTTGGGAGTCTGGAAGGCTACACCTTC
CDR3 protein: CASSVGSLEGYTF

J gene: TRBJ1-4
D gene: -
CDR3 length: 15
V gene: TRBV27
clone size: -
CDR3 DNA: TGTGCCAGCAGCCTAGGGGCCAGAGCTAATGAAAAACTGTTTTTT
CDR3 protein: CASSLGARANEKLFF

J gene: TRBJ1-1
D gene: -
CDR3 length: 15
V gene: TRBV5-1
clone size: -
CDR3 DNA: TGCGCCAGCAGCTTGGAAGGGCCTCTGAACACTGAAGCTTTCTTT
CDR3 protein: CASSLEGPLNTEAFF

J gene: TRBJ1-2
D gene: -
CDR3 length: 15
V gene: TRBV4-1
clone size: -
CDR3 DNA: TGCGCCAGCAGCCAAGATCGTGGGGGGCGGGCTGGCTACACCTTC
CDR3 protein: CASSQDRGGRAGYTF

J gene: TRBJ2-1
D gene: -
CDR3 length: 13
V gene: TRBV12-5
clone size: -
CDR3 DNA: TGTGCTAGTGGCTGGGGAAGCTACAATGAGCAGTTCTTC
CDR3 protein: CASGWGSYNEQFF

J gene: TRBJ2-2
D gene: TRBD2
CDR3 length: 18
V gene: TRBV27
clone size: -
CDR3 DNA: TGTGCCAGCAGTTTACGGCAGGCACCTAGCGGGTACACCGGGGAGCTGTTTTTT
CDR3 protein: CASSLRQAPSGYTGELFF

J gene: TRBJ1-2
D gene: TRBD1
CDR3 length: 11
V gene: TRBV27
clone size: -
CDR3 DNA: TGTGCCACCTCAGGGGGCTATGGCTACACCTTC
CDR3 protein: CATSGGYGYTF

J gene: TRBJ2-5
D gene: -
CDR3 length: 14
V gene: TRBV9
clone size: -
CDR3 DNA: TGTGCCAGCAGCCCAAGGACCGCCCAAGAGACCCAGTACTTC
CDR3 protein: CASSPRTAQETQYF

J gene: TRBJ2-3
D gene: -
CDR3 length: 15
V gene: TRBV5-1
clone size: few
CDR3 DNA: TGCGCCAGCAGACTGGAGGGGGGATCAGCAGATACGCAGTATTTT
CDR3 protein: CASRLEGGSADTQYF

J gene: TRBJ1-4
D gene: TRBD1
CDR3 length: 15
V gene: TRBV27
clone size: -
CDR3 DNA: TGTGCCAGCAGTTTACGAGACAGGGAGGATGAAAAACTGTTTTTT
CDR3 protein: CASSLRDREDEKLFF

J gene: TRBJ2-7
D gene: -
CDR3 length: 11
V gene: TRBV5-1
clone size: few
CDR3 DNA: TGCGCCAGCAGCTTGGGCTACGAGCAGTACTTC
CDR3 protein: CASSLGYEQYF

J gene: TRBJ1-3
D gene: -
CDR3 length: 12
V gene: TRBV25-1
clone size: -
CDR3 DNA: TGTGCCAGCAGTGACTCTGGAAACACCATATATTTT
CDR3 protein: CASSDSGNTIYF

J gene: TRBJ2-7
D gene: TRBD1
CDR3 length: 15
V gene: TRBV27
clone size: -
CDR3 DNA: TGTGCCAGCAGGGGTCAGGGACAGGGGACCTACGAGCAGTACTTC
CDR3 protein: CASRGQGQGTYEQYF

J gene: TRBJ1-3
D gene: TRBD1
CDR3 length: 13
V gene: TRBV29-1
clone size: -
CDR3 DNA: TGCAGCGTGGAGTACAGGGGAGAGGACACCATATATTTT
CDR3 protein: CSVEYRGEDTIYF